This entry lists 22 T cell receptor beta chains sequenced from one sample in a study of T-cell memory formation after mild COVID-19. TCRdb reprocessed the 5' RACE reads with MiXCR, giving one entry per CDR3 protein. This repertoire shows 280,000 or so distinct CDR3 sequences, roughly 8.2% found once; its top ten account for 22%. The specimen sequenced was PBMCs or a T cell subset sorted from them (not recorded which). The receptor set was obtained from a man aged 18 to 35 who had mild COVID-19 (a few samples of this study predate the infection). Cell type and time point are not known.

At least ten counts were recorded for this clonotype. This chain links TRBV5-1 with TRBJ1-5; D is undetermined. Per germline, CDR1 SGHRS and CDR2 YFSETQ. The CDR3 runs 13 residues. Trimming cost V 0 bases and J 4 bases, with 5 bases left between them. In nucleotides, the CDR3 is TGCGCCAGCAGCTTGGGTCAAAATCAGCCCCAGCATTTT. Encoded protein: CASSLGQNQPQHF.

This clonotype has a count of ten or more. The V call is TRBV20-1, the J call TRBJ2-3; 11 nucleotides match TRBD2. The CDR3 has 16 amino acids. After removal of 6 bases from V and 0 bases from J, the junction contained 8 bases not matched to a gene. Germline V CDR1 and CDR2: DFQATT, SNEGSKA (reference sequence). The CDR3 reads CSAGTSGYFSTDTQYF. DNA of the CDR3: TGCAGTGCCGGGACTAGCGGATACTTTAGCACAGATACGCAGTATTTT.

This clonotype was counted at least ten times. This rearrangement joins TRBV5-1 to TRBJ2-3, with D possibly TRBD2 on 5 matching bases. The V end lost 1 base, the J end lost 1 base, and 19 bases lay between the germline ends. This CDR3 is 18 amino acids long. Germline V gene sequence: CDR1 SGHRS, CDR2 YFSETQ. In nucleotides, the CDR3 is TGCGCCAGCAGCTTGAAAATAGCATTACTAGAGGGCACAGATACGCAGTATTTT. It is translated as CASSLKIALLEGTDTQYF. The whole variable domain, filled in from reference TRBV5-1 and TRBJ2-3, reads KAGVTQTPRYLIKTRGQQVTLSCSPISGHRSVSWYQQTPGQGLQFLFEYFSETQRNKGNFPGRFSGRQFSNSRSEMNVSTLELGDSALYLCASSLKIALLEGTDTQYFGPGTRLTVL.

The CDR3 spells CASSLDPGGIYEQYF. As DNA, the CDR3 is TGTGCCAGCAGCTTAGACCCCGGCGGGATCTACGAGCAGTACTTC. The chain is built from TRBV13 and TRBJ2-7, with D possibly TRBD2 on 6 matching bases. V was pared by 1 base and J by 3 bases, with 13 bases between. The germline CDR1 and CDR2 sequences are PRHDT and FYEKMQ (reference sequence). The CDR3 extends over 15 amino acids.

The chain has TRBV7-2 and TRBJ1-5; TRBD1 might be the D (5 bases). Germline-derived CDR1 and CDR2 are SGHTA and FQGNSA. This CDR3 has 14 amino acids. Trimming pared 5 bases from V and 4 bases from J, leaving 12 bases between. The CDR3 is CASSTPGGNQPQHF. Here the CDR3 DNA reads TGTGCCAGCAGCACCCCCGGGGGAAATCAGCCCCAGCATTTT.

Only a few counts were recorded for this clonotype. V is TRBV12-3 or TRBV12-4 and J is TRBJ1-1; D gene uncertain. The germline V and J ends were trimmed by 2 bases and 1 base, with 8 bases remaining between them. The CDR3 has 14 amino acids. The CDR3 is CASSLSRPNTEAFF. The CDR3 DNA follows: TGTGCCAGCAGTTTATCCAGGCCGAACACTGAAGCTTTCTTT.

Here the CDR3 DNA reads TGTGCCAGCAGCGATCTGGACAGGGACGAGCAGTACTTC. Encoded protein: CASSDLDRDEQYF. J is TRBJ2-7 and V is TRBV7-2, with 8 bases that match TRBD1. V dropped 5 bases and J dropped 5; count of bases not matched to a gene: 5. The CDR3 runs 13 residues. Germline lookup yields CDR1 SGHTA and CDR2 FQGNSA.

This clonotype was observed a single time. V is TRBV12-3 or TRBV12-4 and J is TRBJ2-3, with 7 bases lining up with TRBD2. CDR3 length equals 16 residues. Germline trimming cut 3 bases from V and 4 bases from J; bases unmatched to any gene: 10. CDR3: CASSFGRGVRADTQYF. CDR3 nucleotide sequence: TGTGCCAGCAGTTTTGGACGGGGGGTAAGGGCAGATACGCAGTATTTT.

The CDR3 DNA reads TGCGCCAGCAGCTTGGCTAGCAGGGGGCGAAATGAGCAGTTCTTC. It translates to CASSLASRGRNEQFF. This chain connects TRBV5-1 to TRBJ2-1, with 8 bases identical to TRBD1. This CDR3 is 15 amino acids long. From germline, CDR1 is SGHRS and CDR2 YFSETQ. Trimming removed 0 bases from V and 7 bases from J; junction bases left unmatched: 6. The full variable domain, with the rest looked up from reference TRBV5-1 and TRBJ2-1, is KAGVTQTPRYLIKTRGQQVTLSCSPISGHRSVSWYQQTPGQGLQFLFEYFSETQRNKGNFPGRFSGRQFSNSRSEMNVSTLELGDSALYLCASSLASRGRNEQFFGPGTRLTVL.

This clonotype was found a few times. The chain couples TRBV20-1 to TRBJ2-5, with a possible D match to TRBD2 (5 bases). The length of the CDR3 is 11 residues. Germline CDR1 is DFQATT and CDR2 is SNEGSKA (reference sequence). Trimming stripped 4 bases from V and 7 bases from J, with 10 bases between. This chain's CDR3 is CSATREATQYF. The DNA of the CDR3 is TGCAGTGCTACTCGGGAAGCGACCCAGTACTTC.

This clonotype has a handful of counts. The chain is built from TRBV7-2 and TRBJ2-5, with TRBD2 matching over 7 bases. The junction had 3 bases not matched to a gene; V was cut back by 1 base and J by 4 bases. CDR1 and CDR2 (germline): SGHTA, FQGNSA. This CDR3 region has 14 residues. In DNA form, the CDR3 reads TGTGCCAGCAGCTTAGATGGCGGGGGAGAGACCCAGTACTTC. The encoded protein is CASSLDGGGETQYF.

The table lists this clonotype with many counts. The rearrangement joins TRBV20-1 to TRBJ2-3, with D maybe TRBD2 (5 bases). V was cut by 3 bases and J by 6 bases, with 13 bases left in between. Germline V gene data show CDR1 as DFQATT and CDR2 as SNEGSKA (reference sequence). This CDR3 has 13 residues. Here the CDR3 reads CSARETGVDTQYF. DNA for the CDR3: TGCAGTGCTAGGGAGACCGGGGTCGATACGCAGTATTTT.

This clonotype occurred many times. V is TRBV24-1 and J is TRBJ2-3; 8 bases are shared with TRBD2. V was clipped by 4 bases and J by 5 bases; unmatched bases: 7. The germline V gene encodes CDR1 KGHDR and CDR2 SFDVKD. CDR3 size: 15 residues. CDR3 amino acids: CATSDPGGVGDTQYF. Written as DNA, the CDR3 is TGTGCCACCAGTGACCCCGGGGGGGTAGGAGATACGCAGTATTTT.

The V call is TRBV18, the J call TRBJ1-6; D call uncertain. Germline CDR1 reads KGHSH; CDR2 reads LQKENI. V was trimmed by 6 bases and J by 10 bases, leaving 13 bases between them. This CDR3 region has 13 residues. The CDR3: CASSQDVESPLHF. DNA for the CDR3: TGTGCCAGCTCTCAGGACGTGGAGTCACCCCTCCACTTT.

The genes are TRBV20-1 and TRBJ2-7; TRBD1 aligns across 9 bases. Trimming took 5 bases from V and 2 from J; bases not matched to a gene: 4. The CDR3 totals 13 residues. The germline V gene has CDR1 DFQATT and CDR2 SNEGSKA (reference sequence). DNA for the CDR3: TGCAGTGCTCCGCGACAGGGGGCCTACGAGCAGTACGTC. Its translation: CSAPRQGAYEQYV.

This clonotype has a handful of counts. V usage is TRBV4-3 and J usage is TRBJ1-1, with D uncertain. CDR3 length: 15 amino acids. Trimming shortened V by 3 bases and J by 1 base, and 12 bases separated the two germline ends. Germline CDR1 LGHNA, CDR2 YSLEER. This CDR3 reads CASSHGNQRNTEAFF. The CDR3 nucleotides are TGCGCCAGCAGCCATGGAAATCAAAGGAACACTGAAGCTTTCTTT.

This clonotype was picked up a small number of times. The V call is TRBV5-1, the J call TRBJ2-7; 7 bases are a match to TRBD2. The CDR3 runs to 15 residues. CDR1 is SGHRS, CDR2 YFSETQ, per germline. V lost 0 bases and J lost 5; bases outside the gene matches: 8. This chain's CDR3 is CASSLDASGIDEQYV. DNA for the CDR3: TGCGCCAGCAGCTTGGATGCTAGCGGTATCGACGAGCAGTACGTC.

This clonotype was seen ten or more times. The chain recombines TRBV4-2 with TRBJ2-5; TRBD2 is a possible D gene (6 bases). This CDR3 contains 18 residues. Trimming removed 2 bases at V and 3 bases at J, with 22 bases between. Germline assignment: CDR1 LGHNA and CDR2 YNFKEQ. The DNA of the CDR3 is TGTGCCAGCAGCCAACCCTTAGGGGCGCTGGGACTCGAAGAGACCCAGTACTTC. Translating it yields CASSQPLGALGLEETQYF.

This chain connects TRBV5-1 to TRBJ2-3; TRBD2 matches at 9 bases. The CDR3 is made up of 15 amino acids. Trimming took 4 bases from V and 2 from J; bases not matched to a gene: 5. CDR1 is SGHRS and CDR2 is YFSETQ in the germline V gene. This CDR3 reads CASSPSGDPTDTQYF. DNA of the CDR3: TGCGCCAGCAGCCCTAGCGGGGACCCCACAGATACGCAGTATTTT.

The rearrangement joins TRBV2 to TRBJ2-3; possibly TRBD1 or TRBD2 for D (5 bases each). Trimming left V 1 base short and J 2 bases short, with 13 bases between. CDR1 and CDR2 from the germline V gene are SNHLY and FYNNEI. There are 16 residues in the CDR3. The CDR3 loop reads CASSEGGSGHTDTQYF. The CDR3 bases are TGTGCCAGCAGTGAAGGTGGGAGCGGACACACAGATACGCAGTATTTT.

Only a few counts were recorded for this clonotype. The chain couples TRBV28 to TRBJ2-1, with D unclear. The germline gives CDR1 MDHEN, CDR2 SYDVKM. V gave up 5 bases and J gave up 4 bases, with 18 bases separating them. The CDR3 spans 16 residues. CDR3 DNA sequence: TGTGCCAGCAGTCCGGCGCCCACGGGCGAATACAATGAGCAGTTCTTC. Translating gives CASSPAPTGEYNEQFF.

V is TRBV6-5 and J is TRBJ1-1; possible D gene TRBD1, 6 bases. The CDR3 extends over 13 amino acids. From germline, CDR1 is MNHEY and CDR2 SVGAGI. V lost 7 bases, J lost 7 bases, and 16 bases lay in between. The CDR3 nucleotides read TGTGCCAGCATCCGCGACAGGCGTAGTGAAGCTTTCTTT. Amino acids: CASIRDRRSEAFF.